This paragraph covers one TCR beta chain sequence. The sample belongs to a study of control samples from healthy donors and cancer patients. Assay: immunoSEQ multiplex PCR; the TCRdb copy retains only in-frame clones and omits some. This sample has about 50,000 clones; approximately 96% occur once, and the top ten carry around 1.9%. The germline CDR1 and CDR2 sequences are MDHEN and SYDVKM. The CDR3 sequence is 11 residues long. V lost 6 bases, J lost 8 bases, and 10 bases lay in between. J is TRBJ1-2 and V is TRBV28, with a possible D match to TRBD1 (5 bases). The source of this sequence is a woman between 25 and 40 years old in good health. Material for sequencing was blood. The CDR3 nucleotides read TGTGCCAGCAGGTCCGGGGGGGGCTACACCTTC. Translated, it gives CASRSGGGYTF.